The 27 T cell receptor beta chains in this list originate from one sample, sequenced in a study of CD8+CD57+ T cells in acquired aplastic anemia. TCR beta VDJ combinations and CDR3 sequences were profiled from genomic DNA. MiXCR, run by TCRdb on the reads, gives a single entry per CDR3 protein. The data show hundreds of thousands of distinct CDR3 sequences, 55% to 70% seen once. What was sequenced was sorted CD4+, CD8+, or CD8+CD57+ T cells (not recorded which) from PBMCs. Source of these receptors: a human donor in good health, serving as a control.

Notes on this clonotype: Since the CDR3 does not end with the conserved phenylalanine or tryptophan, this likely comes from a read error. No DNA is shown, since the ends of the CDR3 on it are uncertain; the CDR3 is the one TCRdb lists. The rearrangement links TRBV9 to TRBJ1-6; TRBD1 is taken as the D call from the table, unchecked against the DNA. The CDR3 spans 13 amino acids, including both terminal residues. Germline CDR1 and CDR2: SGDLS and YYNGEE. CDR3 region: CASSMGDRAPYEL.

The chain is built from TRBV10-1 and TRBJ2-5; 14 positions match TRBD2. Germline trimming cut 6 bases from V and 3 bases from J; bases unmatched to any gene: 6. Germline V CDR1 and CDR2: WNHNN, SYGVQD (reference sequence). This CDR3 spans 16 amino acids. The CDR3: CASSDLGLAGEETQYF. CDR3 nucleotide sequence: TGCGCCAGCAGCGACTTGGGACTAGCGGGGGAAGAGACCCAGTACTTC.

To note about this clonotype: A junction boundary mismatches the germline segment, possibly from a read error. The rearrangement joins TRBV7-2 to TRBJ1-3; D unclear. Germline CDR1 SGHTA, CDR2 FQGNSA. This CDR3 region has 15 residues. CDR3 in amino acids: CASSLRGRYGYTIYF. CDR3 sequence (DNA): TGCGCCAGCAGCTTACGAGGCCGCTATGGCTACACCATATATTTT.

This clonotype was counted at least ten times. The chain employs TRBV12-3 or TRBV12-4 and TRBJ1-5; 9 positions match TRBD1. V lost 6 bases, J lost 2 bases, and 8 bases stayed unmatched. The CDR3 is 16 amino acids. CDR3: CASRPYRGPGNQPQHF. DNA of the CDR3: TGTGCCAGCAGACCCTACAGGGGGCCAGGCAATCAGCCCCAGCATTTT.

The chain combines TRBV2 with TRBJ2-1, with 7 bases aligning to TRBD1. With the DNA end fitting TRBJ1-5 better, the J assignment may be wrong. Germline V gives CDR1 SNHLY, CDR2 FYNNEI. CDR3 size: 15 residues. The CDR3 nucleotides are TGTGCCAGCAGTCCGGACAGGAAAGCCAATCAGCCCCAGCATTTT. Protein sequence: CASSPDRKANQPQHF.

The chain has TRBV6-2 or TRBV6-3 and TRBJ2-3; D ambiguous. Trimming pared 6 bases from V and 4 bases from J, leaving 5 bases between. CDR3 length equals 11 residues. Germline CDR1 MNHEY, CDR2 SVGEGT. The CDR3 DNA reads TGTGCCAGCAGAAGGTCAGATACGCAGTATTTT. Protein sequence: CASRRSDTQYF.

The CDR3 DNA is TGTGCCAGCAGCCTTACTAGAGGACTTTTCACAGATACGCAGTATTTT. This translates into CASSLTRGLFTDTQYF. The chain carries TRBV14 and TRBJ2-3, with D perhaps matching TRBD2 (5 bases). The CDR3 is 16 amino acids. V shed 4 bases and J shed 2 bases, with 16 bases lying between them. The germline gives CDR1 SGHDN, CDR2 FVKESK. The variable domain in full, completed from reference TRBV14 and TRBJ2-3, reads EAGVTQFPSHSVIEKGQTVTLRCDPISGHDNLYWYRRVMGKEIKFLLHFVKESKQDESGMPNNRFLAERTGGTYSTLKVQPAELEDSGVYFCASSLTRGLFTDTQYFGPGTRLTVL.

The rearrangement joins TRBV7-2 to TRBJ2-1, with a tentative D call TRBD1 (5 bases). The germline V and J ends were trimmed by 4 bases and 7 bases, with 17 bases remaining between them. Germline assignment: CDR1 SGHTA and CDR2 FQGNSA. The CDR3 is 15 residues long. This CDR3 is CASSSLRVEYNEQFF. The CDR3 region has the DNA TGTGCCAGCAGCTCGCTCAGGGTAGAGTATAATGAGCAGTTCTTC.

With respect to this clonotype: This likely comes from a read error, as the CDR3 has no conserved phenylalanine or tryptophan at its end. The V gene is TRBV6-6, the J gene TRBJ1-6; tentative D call: TRBD1 (6 bases). This CDR3 region has 15 residues. The V gene's germline CDR1 is MNHNY and CDR2 SVGAGI (reference sequence). V was trimmed by 6 bases and J by 9 bases, leaving 18 bases between them. The CDR3 sequence: CASSPLGQITSPLHS. In DNA, the CDR3 is TGTGCCAGCAGCCCCCTTGGACAGATCACTTCACCCCTCCACTCT.

Turning to this clonotype: A read error may explain this, as a much larger clone is one base away. CDR3 in amino acids: CASGDNVDSTNYGYTF. The CDR3 nucleotides read TGTGCCAGCGGTGATAACGTCGACAGTACTAACTATGGCTACACCTTC. The rearrangement links TRBV6-1 to TRBJ1-2, with D possibly TRBD1 on 5 matching bases. This CDR3 has 16 residues. The V gene's germline CDR1 is MNHNS and CDR2 SASEGT.

On this clonotype: The CDR3 carries no conserved terminal phenylalanine or tryptophan, so it likely arises from a read error. The DNA is omitted, as the CDR3 cannot be located on it reliably, and the CDR3 follows TCRdb's listing. The chain combines TRBV7-8 with TRBJ1-2. The CDR3 comprises 13 residues, both ends counted. Per germline, CDR1 SGHVS and CDR2 FQNEAQ. The CDR3 is CASSLGAGSPGEL.

This clonotype was seen a single time. The chain combines TRBV29-1 with TRBJ1-2; no definite D call. V lost 4 bases, J lost 2 bases, and 11 bases lay in between. Germline V gene lookup returns CDR1 SQVTM and CDR2 ANQGSEA. CDR3 length: 13 residues. The CDR3 DNA sequence: TGCAGCGTTGGGAACATTGAAAACTATGGCTACACCTTC. Its protein product is CSVGNIENYGYTF. Supplemented by reference TRBV29-1 and TRBJ1-2, the full variable domain reads SAVISQKPSRDICQRGTSLTIQCQVDSQVTMMFWYRQQPGQSLTLIATANQGSEATYESGFVIDKFPISRPNLTFSTLTVSNMSPEDSSIYLCSVGNIENYGYTFGSGTRLTVV.

Of note for this clonotype: One end of the junction varies from germline; a read error may be responsible. The V gene is TRBV7-2, the J gene TRBJ2-7; no reliable D call. Germline lookup yields CDR1 SGHTA and CDR2 FQGNSA. The CDR3 length is 14 residues. The CDR3, as DNA: TGTGCCACCAGCTTCGCGAGAGTGCCCTACGAGCAGGACTTC. This encodes CATSFARVPYEQDF.

This clonotype has a count of ten or more. The CDR3 DNA sequence: TGTGCCAGCAGCGTAGAGGTGGGGGCAACCCGCTACGAGCAGTACTTC. This translates into CASSVEVGATRYEQYF. This sequence joins TRBV9 and TRBJ2-7; D perhaps matches TRBD1 (6 bases). V lost 0 bases and J 3 bases, leaving 16 bases between the germline ends. The length of the CDR3 is 16 residues. Germline assignment: CDR1 SGDLS and CDR2 YYNGEE. The whole variable domain, remainder taken from reference TRBV9 and TRBJ2-7, is DSGVTQTPKHLITATGQRVTLRCSPRSGDLSVYWYQQSLDQGLQFLIQYYNGEERAKGNILERFSAQQFPDLHSELNLSSLELGDSALYFCASSVEVGATRYEQYFGPGTRLTVT.

On this clonotype: Here the CDR3 omits its conserved ending phenylalanine or tryptophan, so a read error is the likely source. The CDR3 DNA follows: TGTGCCAGCAGCCTGCGCAATTTTAGCAATCTGCCCCAGCATGGT. Protein sequence: CASSLRNFSNLPQHG. V usage is TRBV2 and J usage is TRBJ1-5; D call uncertain. Looked up from germline, CDR1 is SNHLY and CDR2 is FYNNEI. CDR3 length: 15 amino acids.

A single count supports this clonotype. This chain uses TRBV9 with TRBJ2-5; TRBD1 might be the D (5 bases). The J call may be wrong; the DNA end is better matched by TRBJ2-7. The germline CDR1 and CDR2 sequences are SGDLS and YYNGEE. The CDR3 has 14 residues. CDR3 sequence reads: CASSVDPVGVEQYF. The CDR3 DNA is TGTGCCAGCAGCGTAGATCCGGTAGGGGTCGAGCAGTACTTC.

The genes are TRBV7-7 and TRBJ2-7; D gene uncertain. Germline lookup yields CDR1 SSHAT and CDR2 FNYEAQ (reference sequence). The CDR3 sequence is 15 residues long. Trimming took off 5 bases at V and 13 bases at J, with 27 bases between the two ends. In DNA, the CDR3 is TGTGCCAGCAGCCCGCGCCCTACACCGGAGACCCAGTACTACTTC. Its protein is CASSPRPTPETQYYF.

In regard to this clonotype: An end of the junction does not agree with germline; a read error may underlie this. The chain combines TRBV5-1 with TRBJ2-5; D may match TRBD1 or TRBD2 (5 bases each). The CDR3 runs to 15 residues. The germline gives CDR1 SGHRS, CDR2 YFSETQ. This chain's CDR3 is CASSVVAGTGETQYF. The CDR3 DNA reads TGTGCCAGCAGTGTAGTGGCAGGGACCGGGGAGACCCAGTACTTC.

This chain connects TRBV11-2 to TRBJ2-3, with D perhaps TRBD1 (5 bases). Per germline, CDR1 SGHAT and CDR2 FQNNGV. This CDR3 is built from 13 residues. Trimming stripped 6 bases from V and 14 bases from J, with 21 bases between. CDR3: CASSIGPQGIGYF. The CDR3, as DNA: TGTGCCAGCAGTATCGGGCCCCAGGGTATTGGGTATTTT.

The chain recombines TRBV20-1 with TRBJ1-4; unclear D gene. Germline loops: CDR1 DFQATT, CDR2 SNEGSKA (reference sequence). CDR3 size: 15 residues. V was cut by 3 bases and J by 7 bases, with 18 bases left in between. The CDR3 reads CSASAQASWIEKLFF. CDR3 nucleotide sequence: TGCAGTGCTAGCGCGCAAGCGAGTTGGATTGAAAAACTGTTTTTT.

This clonotype appeared many times. The chain carries TRBV4-2 and TRBJ1-2; D might be TRBD1 (5 bases). CDR3 size: 14 residues. Between the trimmed V and J ends, which lost 6 bases and 6 bases, there was a span of 17 bases. Germline V gene sequence: CDR1 LGHNA, CDR2 YNFKEQ. In DNA, the CDR3 is TGTGCCAGCAGGCAGCTCTGGGGGGGGAATGGCTACACCTTC. It translates to CASRQLWGGNGYTF.

Turning to this clonotype: The junction shows a germline mismatch at one end, possibly a read error. V and J are TRBV6-5 and TRBJ1-1; 9 bases match TRBD1. The CDR3 extends over 14 amino acids. Germline assignment: CDR1 MNHEY and CDR2 SVGAGI. The CDR3 here is CASSTGQGNTEAFF. The CDR3 DNA follows: TGCGCCAGCAGTACGGGACAGGGGAACACTGAAGCTTTCTTT.

At least ten counts were recorded for this clonotype. The chain employs TRBV4-1 and TRBJ2-3; 8 nucleotides match TRBD2. The ends lost 0 bases at V and 7 bases at J; junction bases unmatched: 3. The CDR3 consists of 14 residues. CDR1 MGHRA and CDR2 YSYEKL come from the germline V gene. CDR3 sequence reads: CASSQETSVYTQYF. CDR3 nucleotides: TGCGCCAGCAGCCAAGAGACTAGCGTGTATACGCAGTATTTT.

Turning to this clonotype: A single base separates this from a much larger clone, so it may be a read error. The V and J genes are TRBV6-1 and TRBJ1-2; tentative D call: TRBD1 (5 bases). This CDR3 is built from 13 residues. Trimming left V 6 bases short and J 3 bases short, with 11 bases between. Germline CDR1 MNHNS, CDR2 SASEGT. The CDR3 DNA follows: TGTGCCAGCAGCGTGACAGTTCACTATGGCTACACCTTC. Protein sequence: CASSVTVHYGYTF.

This clonotype was picked up many times. This chain connects TRBV19 to TRBJ2-7, with 10 bases lining up with TRBD1. The germline V gene has CDR1 LNHDA and CDR2 SQIVND (reference sequence). The ends lost 6 bases at V and 3 bases at J; junction bases unmatched: 5. The CDR3 is made up of 14 amino acids. CDR3 region: CASSPRTGGYEQYF. The CDR3 bases are TGTGCCAGTAGCCCCCGGACAGGGGGCTACGAGCAGTACTTC.

This clonotype was seen a handful of times. The CDR3 here is CASRNRDTGFYGYTF. CDR3 DNA: TGTGCCAGCAGGAATCGGGACACAGGCTTCTATGGCTACACCTTC. The chain uses TRBV2 and TRBJ1-2; D is perhaps TRBD1 (6 bases). The CDR3 is 15 residues long. Germline assignment: CDR1 SNHLY and CDR2 FYNNEI. Trimming removed 6 bases at V and 4 bases at J, with 18 bases between.

Worth noting for this clonotype: Possible read error: a much larger clone is one base away. The rearrangement uses TRBV7-9 and TRBJ1-4; no clear D. Germline assignment: CDR1 SEHNR and CDR2 FQNEAQ (reference sequence). The CDR3 length is 13 residues. The DNA for the CDR3 is TGTGTCAGCAGTCAAACAACTAATGAAAAACTGTTTTTT. This gives the protein CVSSQTTNEKLFF.